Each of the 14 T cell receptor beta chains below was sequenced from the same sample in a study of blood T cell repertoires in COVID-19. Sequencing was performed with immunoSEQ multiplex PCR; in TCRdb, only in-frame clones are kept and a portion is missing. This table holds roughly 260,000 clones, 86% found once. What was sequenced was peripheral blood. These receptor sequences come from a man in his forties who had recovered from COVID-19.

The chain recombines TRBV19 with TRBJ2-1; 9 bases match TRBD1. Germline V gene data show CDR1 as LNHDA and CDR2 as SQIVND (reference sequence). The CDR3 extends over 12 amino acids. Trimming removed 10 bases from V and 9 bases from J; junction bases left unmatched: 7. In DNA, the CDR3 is TGTGCCACCCGGGACAGGGTAACTGAGCAGTTCTTC. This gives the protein CATRDRVTEQFF.

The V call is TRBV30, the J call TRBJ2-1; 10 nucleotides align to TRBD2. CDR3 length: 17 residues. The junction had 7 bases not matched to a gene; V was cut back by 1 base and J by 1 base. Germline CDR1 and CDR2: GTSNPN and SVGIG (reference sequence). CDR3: CAWSAQELAGSYNEQFF. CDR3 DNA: TGTGCCTGGAGTGCCCAGGAACTAGCGGGGTCCTACAATGAGCAGTTCTTC. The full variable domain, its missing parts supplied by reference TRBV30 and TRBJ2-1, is SQTIHQWPATLVQPVGSPLSLECTVEGTSNPNLYWYRQAAGRGLQLLFYSVGIGQISSEVPQNLSASRPQDRQFILSSKKLLLSDSGFYLCAWSAQELAGSYNEQFFGPGTRLTVL.

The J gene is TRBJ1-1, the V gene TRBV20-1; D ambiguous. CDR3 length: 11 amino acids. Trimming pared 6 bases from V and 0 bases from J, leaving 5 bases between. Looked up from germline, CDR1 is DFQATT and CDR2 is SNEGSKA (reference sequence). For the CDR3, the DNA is TGCAGTGCCCTAGTGAACACTGAAGCTTTCTTT. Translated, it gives CSALVNTEAFF.

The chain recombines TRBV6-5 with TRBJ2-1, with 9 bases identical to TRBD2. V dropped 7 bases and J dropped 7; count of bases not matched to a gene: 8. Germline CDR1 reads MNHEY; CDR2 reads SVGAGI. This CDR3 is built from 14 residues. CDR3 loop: CASTPGGRVNEQFF. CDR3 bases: TGTGCCAGCACCCCGGGCGGGAGGGTAAATGAGCAGTTCTTC.

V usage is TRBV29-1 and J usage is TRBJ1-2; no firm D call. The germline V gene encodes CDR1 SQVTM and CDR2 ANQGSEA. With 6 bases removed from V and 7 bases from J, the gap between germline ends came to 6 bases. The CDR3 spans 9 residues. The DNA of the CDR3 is TGCAGCGTCGAACGTGGCTACACCTTC. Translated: CSVERGYTF.

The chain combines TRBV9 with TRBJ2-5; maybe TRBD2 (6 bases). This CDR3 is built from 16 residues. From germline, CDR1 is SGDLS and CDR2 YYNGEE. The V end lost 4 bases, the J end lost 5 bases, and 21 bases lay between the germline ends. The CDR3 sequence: CASSHGGAVPRETQYF. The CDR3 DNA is TGTGCCAGCAGCCATGGCGGGGCGGTGCCGCGGGAGACCCAGTACTTC.

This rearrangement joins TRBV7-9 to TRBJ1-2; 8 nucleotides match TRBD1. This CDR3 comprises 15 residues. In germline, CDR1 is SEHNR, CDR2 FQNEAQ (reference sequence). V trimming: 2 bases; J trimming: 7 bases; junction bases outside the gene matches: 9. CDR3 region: CASSLWAGGASGYTF. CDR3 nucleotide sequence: TGTGCCAGCAGCTTATGGGCAGGGGGCGCTTCTGGCTACACCTTC. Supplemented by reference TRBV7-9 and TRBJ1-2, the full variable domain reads DTGVSQNPRHKITKRGQNVTFRCDPISEHNRLYWYRQTLGQGPEFLTYFQNEAQLEKSRLLSDRFSAERPKGSFSTLEIQRTEQGDSAMYLCASSLWAGGASGYTFGSGTRLTVV.

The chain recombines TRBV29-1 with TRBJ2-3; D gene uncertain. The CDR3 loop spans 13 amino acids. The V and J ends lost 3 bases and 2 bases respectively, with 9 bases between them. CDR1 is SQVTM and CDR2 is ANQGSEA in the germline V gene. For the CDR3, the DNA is TGCAGCGTTGATGGGCCAAACACAGATACGCAGTATTTT. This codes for CSVDGPNTDTQYF.

DNA for the CDR3: TGCGCCAGCAGCCAAGCAGGGGTGAGGGGCTACACCTTC. Encoded protein: CASSQAGVRGYTF. This chain links TRBV4-1 with TRBJ1-2, with TRBD1 as a possible D gene (6 bases). Trimming cost V 1 base and J 8 bases, with 11 bases left between them. In germline, CDR1 is MGHRA, CDR2 YSYEKL. The CDR3 is made up of 13 amino acids.

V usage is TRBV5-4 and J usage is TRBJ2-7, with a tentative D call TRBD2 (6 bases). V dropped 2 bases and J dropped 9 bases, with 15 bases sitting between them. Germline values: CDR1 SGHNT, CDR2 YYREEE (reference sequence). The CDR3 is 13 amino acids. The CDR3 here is CASSFTVGGSQYF. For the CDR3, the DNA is TGTGCCAGCAGCTTCACCGTTGGGGGGTCGCAGTACTTC. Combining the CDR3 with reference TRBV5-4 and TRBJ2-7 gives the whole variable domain ETGVTQSPTHLIKTRGQQVTLRCSSQSGHNTVSWYQQALGQGPQFIFQYYREEENGRGNFPPRFSGLQFPNYSSELNVNALELDDSALYLCASSFTVGGSQYFGPGTRLTVT.

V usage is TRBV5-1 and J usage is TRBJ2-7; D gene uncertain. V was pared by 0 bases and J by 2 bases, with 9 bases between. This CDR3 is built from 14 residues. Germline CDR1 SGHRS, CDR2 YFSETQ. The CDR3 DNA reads TGCGCCAGCAGCTTGGAGGCCAGCGCCTACGAGCAGTACTTC. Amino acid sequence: CASSLEASAYEQYF.

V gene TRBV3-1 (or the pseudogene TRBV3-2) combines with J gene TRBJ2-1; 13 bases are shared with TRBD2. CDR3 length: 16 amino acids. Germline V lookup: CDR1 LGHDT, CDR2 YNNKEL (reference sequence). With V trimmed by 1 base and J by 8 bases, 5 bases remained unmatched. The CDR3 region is CASSQGLAGGSDEQFF. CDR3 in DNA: TGTGCCAGCAGCCAAGGACTAGCGGGGGGTTCGGATGAGCAGTTCTTC.

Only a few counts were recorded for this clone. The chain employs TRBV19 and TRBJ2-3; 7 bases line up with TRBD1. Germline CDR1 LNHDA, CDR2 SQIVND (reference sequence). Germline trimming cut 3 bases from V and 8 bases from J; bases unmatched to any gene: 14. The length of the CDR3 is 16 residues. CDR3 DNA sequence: TGTGCCAGTAGTATCCCTCAACAGGGGTGGTCCGGTACGCAGTATTTT. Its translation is CASSIPQQGWSGTQYF.

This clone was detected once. DNA of the CDR3: TGTGCCAGCACCCCGGGTTATAGGCTTACAGGGGTAGAGACCCAGTACTTC. Encoded protein: CASTPGYRLTGVETQYF. V and J are TRBV7-2 and TRBJ2-5; 7 nucleotides agree with TRBD1. Germline CDR1 and CDR2: SGHTA and FQGNSA. This CDR3 has 17 residues. Trimming cost V 7 bases and J 4 bases; bases outside gene matches: 18.